Described below is a single T cell receptor (beta chain) sequence and its context. The CDR3 runs to 16 residues. The V gene end was trimmed by 5 bases and the J gene end by 0 bases; junction bases not matched to a gene: 8. Looked up from germline, CDR1 is KGHSH and CDR2 is LQKENI. Study processing details: Using reference gene primer amplification, nucleated cell counts were estimated. The repertoire was sequenced with immunoSEQ multiplex PCR; TCRdb's copy has only in-frame clones and lacks some. V, J and clone size are taken as reported in that table, and D and trimming were inferred from the DNA itself. The top ten clones hold around 0.7% of a sample with over 200,000 clones, less than 90% of them seen once. This record belongs to a study of blood T cell repertoires in COVID-19. Study overall: Spain, Italy and the United States supplied samples that represented acute and convalescent COVID-19. PBMCs, B-cell-depleted T cells, or T cells provided the cDNA or gDNA that made up the material.

The receptor comes from a man between 40 and 49 years old with acute or convalescent COVID-19. Sequenced material: peripheral blood. The chain couples TRBV18 to TRBJ1-2, with 8 nucleotides matching TRBD1. The CDR3 region is CASSATQGAANYGYTF. CDR3 DNA sequence: TGTGCCAGCTCAGCCACCCAGGGGGCGGCTAACTATGGCTACACCTTC.